This T cell receptor (beta chain) comes out of a study of CD8+ T cells in alopecia areata. As the sequencing template, cDNA was produced by extracting RNA and reverse transcribing it. Data came from immunoSEQ multiplex PCR; TCRdb stores just in-frame clones and leaves some out. In the table there are hundreds of thousands of clones, more than 45% of which are singletons. Treatment: oral pan-JAK inhibitor, 5-10 mg twice daily. This CDR3 spans 15 amino acids. V lost 2 bases, J lost 0 bases, and 3 bases stayed unmatched. Per the germline V gene, CDR1 is SGHTA and CDR2 is FQGNSA. The sequencing here drew on CD4+ T cells sorted from blood, taken at week 24, from a patient treated with tofacitinib. This sequence originates from a human donor with alopecia areata. The chain employs TRBV7-2 and TRBJ2-5; 7 positions agree with TRBD2. CDR3 amino acids: CASSLPLADQETQYF. DNA for the CDR3: TGTGCCAGCAGCTTACCTCTAGCGGACCAAGAGACCCAGTACTTC.